A single sample is the source of the 15 T cell receptor beta chains below, sequenced in a study of OX40 agonist ivuxolimab in advanced cancers. Here immunoSEQ multiplex PCR was the method, and the copy in TCRdb shows in-frame clones only, minus some. The table shows around 70,000 clones, with roughly four fifths occurring only once. Specimen: CD4+ or CD8+ T cells sorted from blood, collected in a trial of the OX40 agonist ivuxolimab. The source is an adult with an advanced solid tumor such as melanoma, head and neck, liver or kidney cancer.

This clone was recorded a few times. The gene calls are TRBV29-1 and TRBJ1-2, with 9 bases lining up with TRBD1. Germline lookup yields CDR1 SQVTM and CDR2 ANQGSEA. This CDR3 region has 13 residues. J was trimmed by 6 bases and V by 5 bases; bases with no gene match: 7. CDR3 DNA sequence: TGCAGCGTTCCGGGACAGGGAGTGCATGGCTACACCTTC. It specifies CSVPGQGVHGYTF. The whole variable domain, remainder taken from reference TRBV29-1 and TRBJ1-2, is SAVISQKPSRDICQRGTSLTIQCQVDSQVTMMFWYRQQPGQSLTLIATANQGSEATYESGFVIDKFPISRPNLTFSTLTVSNMSPEDSSIYLCSVPGQGVHGYTFGSGTRLTVV.

V usage is TRBV5-6 and J usage is TRBJ2-7; tentatively, D is TRBD1 (6 bases). This CDR3 comprises 14 residues. V lost 4 bases to trimming and J lost 2 bases, with 13 bases between them. CDR1 is SGHDT, CDR2 YYEEEE, per germline. The CDR3 coding sequence is TGTGCCAGCAGCGTAGGGGACACCCCCTACGAGCAGTACTTC. As protein: CASSVGDTPYEQYF.

The chain recombines TRBV7-2 with TRBJ1-6; 7 positions agree with TRBD1. V gave up 7 bases and J gave up 5 bases; unmatched junction bases: 11. CDR3 size: 16 residues. Germline V gene data show CDR1 as SGHTA and CDR2 as FQGNSA. DNA for the CDR3: TGTGCCAGCACCCCGGGTTATAGGGGGCATAATTCACCCCTCCACTTT. It translates to CASTPGYRGHNSPLHF. Based on the CDR3 plus reference TRBV7-2 and TRBJ1-6, the full variable domain is GAGVSQSPSNKVTEKGKDVELRCDPISGHTALYWYRQSLGQGLEFLIYFQGNSAPDKSGLPSDRFSAERTGGSVSTLTIQRTQQEDSAVYLCASTPGYRGHNSPLHFGNGTRLTVT.

V is TRBV4-1 and J is TRBJ2-7; D call uncertain. CDR1 and CDR2 (germline): MGHRA, YSYEKL. The CDR3 has 14 residues. Trimming shortened V by 4 bases and J by 1 base, and 11 bases separated the two germline ends. CDR3 amino acids: CASSPNVPSYEQYV. DNA for the CDR3: TGCGCCAGCAGCCCGAACGTCCCGTCCTACGAGCAGTACGTC.

V gene TRBV6-5 combines with J gene TRBJ2-5, with 8 bases aligning to TRBD1. Looked up from germline, CDR1 is MNHEY and CDR2 is SVGAGI. CDR3 size: 14 residues. J gave up 5 bases and V 6 bases, and 8 bases lay outside the gene matches. The CDR3 DNA sequence: TGTGCCAGCAGCCCTGGACAGGGTTATGAGACCCAGTACTTC. Its translation is CASSPGQGYETQYF.

The chain employs TRBV10-3 and TRBJ2-7, with a tentative D call TRBD2 (5 bases). V was trimmed by 3 bases and J by 13 bases, leaving 19 bases between them. This CDR3 has 13 residues. Germline V gene sequence: CDR1 ENHRY, CDR2 SYGVKD. CDR3 amino acids: CAISDMAGSLFYF. As DNA, the CDR3 is TGTGCCATCAGTGATATGGCGGGCAGCTTATTTTACTTC.

The chain employs TRBV5-4 and TRBJ2-1; 9 nucleotides line up with TRBD2. This CDR3 has 19 amino acids. Germline V gives CDR1 SGHNT, CDR2 YYREEE (reference sequence). J gave up 6 bases and V 4 bases, and 20 bases lay outside the gene matches. In nucleotides, the CDR3 is TGTGCCAGCAGCCGCGCTGGGGGGACCCCGCGGGGGGGCCTCAATGAGCAGTTCTTC. It yields the protein CASSRAGGTPRGGLNEQFF.

The genes are TRBV6-5 and TRBJ2-1; 9 bases align to TRBD1. J lost 2 bases, V lost 7 bases, and 6 bases had no gene match. Germline V lookup: CDR1 MNHEY, CDR2 SVGAGI. The CDR3 contains 15 residues. The CDR3 nucleotides read TGTGCCAGCACCGATACAGGGGGCCCCTACAATGAGCAGTTCTTC. Amino acid sequence: CASTDTGGPYNEQFF.

The rearrangement links TRBV2 to TRBJ1-6, with 8 bases matching TRBD1. The germline V gene has CDR1 SNHLY and CDR2 FYNNEI. CDR3 length: 14 amino acids. V was pared by 6 bases and J by 7 bases, with 5 bases of the junction left unmatched. In nucleotides, the CDR3 is TGTGCCAGCAGCCGACAGGGGAGGAATTCACCCCTCCACTTT. Protein product: CASSRQGRNSPLHF. Together with reference TRBV2 and TRBJ1-6, the CDR3 gives the full variable domain: EPEVTQTPSHQVTQMGQEVILRCVPISNHLYFYWYRQILGQKVEFLVSFYNNEISEKSEIFDDQFSVERPDGSNFTLKIRSTKLEDSAMYFCASSRQGRNSPLHFGNGTRLTVT.

This chain uses TRBV14 with TRBJ2-1, with TRBD2 matching over 8 bases. There are 15 residues in the CDR3. V was pared by 5 bases and J by 5 bases, with 8 bases of the junction left unmatched. CDR1 and CDR2 (germline): SGHDN, FVKESK. CDR3 sequence: CASSKLADANNEQFF. DNA for the CDR3: TGTGCCAGCAGCAAACTAGCGGATGCCAACAATGAGCAGTTCTTC.

V usage is TRBV7-3 and J usage is TRBJ1-1, with D possibly matching TRBD1 (5 bases). The CDR3 contains 16 residues. The germline V and J ends were trimmed by 1 base and 0 bases, with 12 bases remaining between them. Germline values: CDR1 SGHTA, CDR2 FQGTGA. CDR3 sequence (DNA): TGTGCCAGCAGCTTAAGGTCAGGGCCCATGAACACTGAAGCTTTCTTT. It codes for CASSLRSGPMNTEAFF.

The chain recombines TRBV7-8 with TRBJ1-1, with 11 bases identical to TRBD1. With 7 bases clipped from V and 6 bases from J, the junction kept 7 bases outside the gene matches. This CDR3 is 14 amino acids long. Germline assignment: CDR1 SGHVS and CDR2 FQNEAQ. CDR3 DNA: TGTGCCAGCACCCGGAAGGACAGGGGGCCTGAAGCTTTCTTT. Protein sequence: CASTRKDRGPEAFF.

The chain joins TRBV28 to TRBJ2-3; D remains unclear. Germline V CDR1 and CDR2: MDHEN, SYDVKM. The CDR3 extends over 17 amino acids. Trimming stripped 4 bases from V and 2 bases from J, with 19 bases between. The CDR3: CASSSLDLGQNTDTQYF. The CDR3 nucleotides read TGTGCCAGCAGTTCACTGGATCTAGGGCAAAACACAGATACGCAGTATTTT.

This chain connects TRBV6-4 to TRBJ2-1; 7 bases fit TRBD2. This CDR3 spans 16 amino acids. Germline V gene data show CDR1 as MRHNA and CDR2 as SNTAGT. J gave up 6 bases and V 0 bases, and 8 bases lay outside the gene matches. The CDR3 bases are TGTGCCAGCAGTGACTCGGGGGGAGGGTCGGGCAATGAGCAGTTCTTC. It encodes CASSDSGGGSGNEQFF.

This clone was counted between two and nine times. This chain links TRBV28 with TRBJ1-5, with TRBD1 matching 9 bases. This CDR3 is 16 amino acids long. Looked up from germline, CDR1 is MDHEN and CDR2 is SYDVKM. With V trimmed by 5 bases and J by 1 base, 6 bases remained unmatched. The chain's CDR3 is CASSIYTGGSNQPQHF. CDR3 coding DNA: TGTGCCAGCAGTATCTACACAGGGGGCAGCAATCAGCCCCAGCATTTT. The full variable domain, completed using reference TRBV28 and TRBJ1-5, is DVKVTQSSRYLVKRTGEKVFLECVQDMDHENMFWYRQDPGLGLRLIYFSYDVKMKEKGDIPEGYSVSREKKERFSLILESASTNQTSMYLCASSIYTGGSNQPQHFGDGTRLSIL.